The 18 T cell receptor beta chains in this list originate from one sample, sequenced in a study of yellow fever vaccine responses in identical twins. MiXCR, run by TCRdb on the RT-PCR reads, gives a single entry per CDR3 protein. Altogether about 23,000 distinct CDR3 sequences are present, around four fifths being singletons, with the ten largest covering more than 4.5%. The material sequenced was T cells from blood (PBMCs), unsorted or a sorted subset (not recorded which), taken before or after yellow fever vaccination (not recorded which). Receptors originate from a woman aged 18-29 years who received the yellow fever vaccine.

This chain joins TRBV5-1 and TRBJ2-1, with TRBD1 matching 10 bases. CDR3 length: 14 amino acids. CDR1 is SGHRS and CDR2 is YFSETQ in the germline V gene. V shed 4 bases, J shed 8 bases, and the junction held 6 bases outside the gene matches. In nucleotides, the CDR3 is TGCGCCAGCAGCAGGGGGACAGGGGTCGATGAGCAGTTCTTC. Translated: CASSRGTGVDEQFF. Full variable domain (outside the CDR3, taken from reference TRBV5-1 and TRBJ2-1): KAGVTQTPRYLIKTRGQQVTLSCSPISGHRSVSWYQQTPGQGLQFLFEYFSETQRNKGNFPGRFSGRQFSNSRSEMNVSTLELGDSALYLCASSRGTGVDEQFFGPGTRLTVL.

V usage is TRBV23-1 and J usage is TRBJ2-7; TRBD1 matches 10 bases. TRBV23-1 falls under the ORF class, with uncertain function. The CDR3 sequence is 18 residues long. The trim removed 0 bases at V and 4 bases at J, leaving 12 bases unmatched. The CDR3 loop reads CASSQSPSGDRGQYEQYV. In DNA, the CDR3 is TGCGCCAGCAGTCAATCTCCCAGCGGGGACAGGGGCCAATACGAGCAGTACGTC.

The chain is built from TRBV11-2 and TRBJ2-7; 8 bases are a match to TRBD1. J lost 3 bases, V lost 0 bases, and 7 bases had no gene match. Germline V gives CDR1 SGHAT, CDR2 FQNNGV. This CDR3 contains 16 residues. The CDR3 region has the DNA TGTGCCAGCAGCTTAGACGACAGGGGTCAGGTCTACGAGCAGTACGTC. It codes for CASSLDDRGQVYEQYV.

This chain links TRBV29-1 with TRBJ1-1; the D is unclear. The germline V gene has CDR1 SQVTM and CDR2 ANQGSEA. Trimming stripped 6 bases from V and 1 base from J, with 9 bases between. This CDR3 region has 12 residues. The CDR3 nucleotides read TGCAGCGTCGACCAGACGAACACTGAAGCTTTCTTT. This codes for CSVDQTNTEAFF.

The CDR3 coding sequence is TGTGCCAGCAGTTACTTAGAGTTCGATCAGCCCCAGCATTTT. Translating it yields CASSYLEFDQPQHF. The J gene is TRBJ1-5, the V gene TRBV6-2 or TRBV6-3; no firm D call. Trimming removed 1 base from V and 5 bases from J, with 9 bases in between. The germline CDR1 and CDR2 sequences are MNHEY and SVGEGT. There are 14 residues in the CDR3.

V is TRBV5-1 and J is TRBJ2-7; D remains unclear. CDR1 is SGHRS and CDR2 is YFSETQ in the germline V gene. The V and J ends lost 4 bases and 3 bases respectively, with 11 bases between them. This CDR3 has 13 amino acids. This CDR3 reads CASSSTNGYEQYF. CDR3 sequence (DNA): TGCGCCAGCAGCAGTACGAATGGCTACGAGCAGTACTTC. The full variable domain, with the rest looked up from reference TRBV5-1 and TRBJ2-7, is KAGVTQTPRYLIKTRGQQVTLSCSPISGHRSVSWYQQTPGQGLQFLFEYFSETQRNKGNFPGRFSGRQFSNSRSEMNVSTLELGDSALYLCASSSTNGYEQYFGPGTRLTVT.

The chain joins TRBV4-1 to TRBJ2-6; D not certain. With 1 base removed from V and 0 bases from J, the gap between germline ends came to 7 bases. CDR1 MGHRA and CDR2 YSYEKL come from the germline V gene. This CDR3 region has 16 residues. The DNA of the CDR3 is TGCGCCAGCAGCCAAGGAGTTAACTCTGGGGCCAACGTCCTGACTTTC. It encodes CASSQGVNSGANVLTF.

V gene TRBV7-6 combines with J gene TRBJ1-1; D call uncertain. This CDR3 spans 12 amino acids. The germline CDR1 and CDR2 sequences are SGHVS and FNYEAQ. V was cut by 5 bases and J by 1 base, with 5 bases left in between. The CDR3 nucleotides are TGTGCCAGCAGCGGTCCGAACACTGAAGCTTTCTTT. This encodes CASSGPNTEAFF. Filled out from reference TRBV7-6 and TRBJ1-1, the complete variable domain reads GAGVSQSPRYKVTKRGQDVALRCDPISGHVSLYWYRQALGQGPEFLTYFNYEAQQDKSGLPNDRFSAERPEGSISTLTIQRTEQRDSAMYRCASSGPNTEAFFGQGTRLTVV.

This chain links TRBV11-1 with TRBJ1-1; no clear D gene. V gave up 10 bases and J gave up 1 base, with 13 bases separating them. Looked up from germline, CDR1 is SGHAT and CDR2 is FQDESV (reference sequence). CDR3 length equals 13 residues. The DNA for the CDR3 is TGTGCCACCCTAGGGTCGGAGAACACTGAAGCTTTCTTT. It encodes CATLGSENTEAFF.

The chain uses TRBV11-1 and TRBJ1-3, with 9 bases that match TRBD1. Germline lookup yields CDR1 SGHAT and CDR2 FQDESV (reference sequence). J was trimmed by 3 bases and V by 5 bases; bases with no gene match: 8. The CDR3 covers 16 residues. CDR3 nucleotide sequence: TGTGCCAGCAGCACCCGACAGGGGGTATATGGAAACACCATATATTTT. Amino acids: CASSTRQGVYGNTIYF.

The V call is TRBV4-1, the J call TRBJ2-1; TRBD2 matches at 8 bases. The germline gives CDR1 MGHRA, CDR2 YSYEKL. The CDR3 has 13 residues. Trimming at V came to 6 bases and at J to 8 bases, leaving 6 bases not matched to a gene. CDR3 DNA sequence: TGCGCCAGCAGAGGACTAGCAATCCATGAGCAGTTCTTC. Amino acids: CASRGLAIHEQFF.

In this sample, this clonotype turned up a few times. The chain uses TRBV29-1 and TRBJ2-1, with D unclear. The ends were cut back, 0 bases at V and 4 bases at J, with 7 bases in the middle. Germline assignment: CDR1 SQVTM and CDR2 ANQGSEA. The length of the CDR3 is 13 residues. The CDR3: CSVEDRRYNEQFF. The DNA for the CDR3 is TGCAGCGTTGAAGATAGGCGGTACAATGAGCAGTTCTTC.

The V gene is TRBV24-1, the J gene TRBJ1-1, with TRBD1 as a possible D gene (5 bases). Trimming took off 4 bases at V and 1 base at J, with 15 bases between the two ends. The germline gives CDR1 KGHDR, CDR2 SFDVKD. The CDR3 has 16 residues. The CDR3 loop reads CATSDHPQGTNTEAFF. The CDR3 coding sequence is TGTGCCACCAGTGACCACCCCCAGGGTACGAACACTGAAGCTTTCTTT.

The chain joins TRBV12-3 or TRBV12-4 to TRBJ1-2; 7 positions agree with TRBD1. The CDR3 runs to 13 residues. Trimming took 4 bases from V and 4 from J; bases not matched to a gene: 3. The CDR3 protein is CASSSDRIYGYTF. The CDR3, as DNA: TGTGCCAGCAGTTCGGACAGGATCTATGGCTACACCTTC.

The V and J genes are TRBV20-1 and TRBJ2-5, with D perhaps matching TRBD2 (5 bases). The CDR3 consists of 14 residues. With 0 bases removed from V and 7 bases from J, the gap between germline ends came to 15 bases. The V gene's germline CDR1 is DFQATT and CDR2 SNEGSKA (reference sequence). CDR3 protein: CSARDVLGLRTQYF. The CDR3 DNA sequence: TGCAGTGCTAGAGATGTACTAGGATTGCGGACCCAGTACTTC.

The V gene is TRBV14, the J gene TRBJ2-7, with D possibly TRBD1 on 6 matching bases. CDR3 length equals 12 residues. Germline loops: CDR1 SGHDN, CDR2 FVKESK. The germline V and J ends were trimmed by 3 bases and 3 bases, with 6 bases remaining between them. CDR3 sequence reads: CASSQDSYEQYF. CDR3 DNA: TGTGCCAGCAGCCAGGACAGCTACGAGCAGTACTTC.

V is TRBV7-6 and J is TRBJ2-3; D gene uncertain. Trimming removed 0 bases from V and 2 bases from J, with 6 bases in between. Per germline, CDR1 SGHVS and CDR2 FNYEAQ. The length of the CDR3 is 14 residues. The DNA for the CDR3 is TGTGCCAGCAGCTTAGCAGTCTACACAGATACGCAGTATTTT. The encoded protein is CASSLAVYTDTQYF.

The chain recombines TRBV6-1 with TRBJ2-7; 9 nucleotides align to TRBD1. CDR3 length equals 15 residues. The ends lost 6 bases at V and 3 bases at J; junction bases unmatched: 9. The germline gives CDR1 MNHNS, CDR2 SASEGT. In DNA, the CDR3 is TGTGCCAGCAGGCCGGGACAGGGAAGTATCTACGAGCAGTACGTC. It is translated as CASRPGQGSIYEQYV.